A single sample gave rise to the 29 T cell receptor beta chains below, sequenced in a study of blood T cell repertoires in COVID-19. Some clones are missing from TCRdb's copy, which holds only in-frame ones; the method was immunoSEQ multiplex PCR. The sample includes 120,000 to 150,000 clones, about 85% of them seen just once. The specimen sequenced was peripheral blood. The receptors here all came from a human donor with acute or convalescent COVID-19. The donor label of this sample is uncertain.

This chain links TRBV11-1 with TRBJ2-6, with a weak D call TRBD2 (5 bases). Per germline, CDR1 SGHAT and CDR2 FQDESV (reference sequence). Trimming removed 0 bases at V and 2 bases at J, with 8 bases between. This CDR3 has 16 residues. CDR3 protein: CASSLAGVPGANVLTF. The CDR3 DNA sequence: TGTGCCAGCAGCTTAGCGGGAGTGCCTGGGGCCAACGTCCTGACTTTC.

The chain employs TRBV7-2 and TRBJ1-2, with 7 positions matching TRBD1. The CDR3 totals 15 residues. Germline V gene data show CDR1 as SGHTA and CDR2 as FQGNSA. V dropped 3 bases and J dropped 0; count of bases not matched to a gene: 4. The CDR3 is CASSLGDRANYGYTF. The CDR3, as DNA: TGTGCCAGCAGCTTGGGGGACAGAGCTAACTATGGCTACACCTTC.

This clone occurred a few times. This chain uses TRBV30 with TRBJ2-7, with D maybe TRBD1 (6 bases). V dropped 0 bases and J dropped 4 bases, with 7 bases sitting between them. Germline CDR1 and CDR2: GTSNPN and SVGIG (reference sequence). This CDR3 spans 12 amino acids. The CDR3 DNA follows: TGTGCCTGGAGTGTAAGGGGGTACGAGCAGTACTTC. It codes for CAWSVRGYEQYF.

V is TRBV5-4 and J is TRBJ2-1, with TRBD1 identical over 8 bases. The junction had 7 bases not matched to a gene; V was cut back by 4 bases and J by 4 bases. This CDR3 is 15 amino acids long. From germline, CDR1 is SGHNT and CDR2 YYREEE (reference sequence). In nucleotides, the CDR3 is TGTGCCAGCAGCCATACAGGGGGAGCATACAATGAGCAGTTCTTC. Amino acids: CASSHTGGAYNEQFF.

The V call is TRBV7-3, the J call TRBJ2-2, with D perhaps matching TRBD1 (5 bases). CDR1 is SGHTA, CDR2 FQGTGA, per germline. V gave up 1 base and J gave up 2 bases, with 8 bases separating them. This CDR3 region has 15 residues. This CDR3 is CASSLIGANTGELFF. CDR3 nucleotide sequence: TGTGCCAGCAGCTTAATAGGGGCAAACACCGGGGAGCTGTTTTTT.

J is TRBJ1-5 and V is TRBV10-3; tentatively, D is TRBD1 (5 bases). Germline assignment: CDR1 ENHRY and CDR2 SYGVKD. The CDR3 runs to 12 residues. V was shortened by 3 bases and J by 5 bases, with 5 bases between the two germline ends. DNA for the CDR3: TGTGCCATCAGTGAAGGGGATCAGCCCCAGCATTTT. Amino acid sequence: CAISEGDQPQHF.

V gene TRBV6-6 combines with J gene TRBJ1-1; maybe TRBD1 (6 bases). V was pared by 4 bases and J by 1 base, with 13 bases between. The CDR3 has 15 amino acids. The germline V gene encodes CDR1 MNHNY and CDR2 SVGAGI (reference sequence). CDR3 amino acids: CASSFAPTGNTEAFF. The CDR3 DNA reads TGTGCCAGCAGTTTCGCCCCGACAGGGAACACTGAAGCTTTCTTT.

The CDR3 DNA reads TGCGCCAGCAGTGAGACCGGGGTAATCTCCTACGAGCAGTACTTC. Protein product: CASSETGVISYEQYF. The chain joins TRBV10-1 to TRBJ2-7, with a tentative D call TRBD2 (5 bases). The CDR3 spans 15 residues. V was trimmed by 2 bases and J by 0 bases, leaving 11 bases between them. CDR1 and CDR2 from the germline V gene are WNHNN and SYGVQD (reference sequence).

In this sample, this clone turned up a few times. Here the CDR3 DNA reads TGTGCCATCAGTGAGTCGCGGGGTTTTGGGCGTAACACTGAAGCTTTCTTT. The encoded protein is CAISESRGFGRNTEAFF. This chain uses TRBV10-3 with TRBJ1-1; D ambiguous. Trimming removed 0 bases at V and 2 bases at J, with 16 bases between. This CDR3 has 17 amino acids. Germline CDR1 is ENHRY and CDR2 is SYGVKD.

This clone was observed once. The chain combines TRBV30 with TRBJ1-5, with 9 bases lining up with TRBD1. CDR3 length: 14 amino acids. CDR1 and CDR2 (germline): GTSNPN, SVGIG (reference sequence). J gave up 5 bases and V 1 base, and 3 bases lay outside the gene matches. CDR3 sequence reads: CAWSGQGGYQPQHF. In DNA, the CDR3 is TGTGCCTGGAGTGGACAGGGGGGCTATCAGCCCCAGCATTTT.

This chain connects TRBV6-5 to TRBJ2-1; no clear D. Germline-derived CDR1 and CDR2 are MNHEY and SVGAGI. The CDR3 has 15 residues. V dropped 6 bases and J dropped 1 base, with 13 bases sitting between them. The CDR3 DNA follows: TGTGCCAGCAGGCCTACAGAGTTTTCCTACAATGAGCAGTTCTTC. Translating gives CASRPTEFSYNEQFF.

The chain has TRBV5-1 and TRBJ1-1; 8 bases are a match to TRBD1. Germline CDR1 is SGHRS and CDR2 is YFSETQ. Losses at the gene ends were 4 bases for V and 3 bases for J; bases not matched to a gene: 14. The CDR3 sequence is 17 residues long. CDR3 bases: TGCGCCAGCAGCCAGGGGGCGTCGGGGCCCCCTTACACTGAAGCTTTCTTT. Its translation is CASSQGASGPPYTEAFF. The full variable domain, rest sourced from reference TRBV5-1 and TRBJ1-1, is KAGVTQTPRYLIKTRGQQVTLSCSPISGHRSVSWYQQTPGQGLQFLFEYFSETQRNKGNFPGRFSGRQFSNSRSEMNVSTLELGDSALYLCASSQGASGPPYTEAFFGQGTRLTVV.

This clone was seen only once. In DNA, the CDR3 is TGCGCCAGCAGCTCCCTCGGACAGGGGGCCCAAGAGACCCAGTACTTC. Residues: CASSSLGQGAQETQYF. The chain uses TRBV5-1 and TRBJ2-5; 11 bases agree with TRBD1. The CDR3 is 16 residues long. The ends lost 3 bases at V and 1 base at J; junction bases unmatched: 5. CDR1 is SGHRS and CDR2 is YFSETQ in the germline V gene.

The V call is TRBV19, the J call TRBJ1-2; 8 bases are a match to TRBD1. From germline, CDR1 is LNHDA and CDR2 SQIVND (reference sequence). This CDR3 contains 12 residues. V was clipped by 4 bases and J by 7 bases; unmatched bases: 2. The DNA of the CDR3 is TGTGCCAGTAGTACCGACAGGGGTGGCTACACCTTC. Its protein product is CASSTDRGGYTF.

In this sample, this clone turned up a few times. The rearrangement joins TRBV29-1 to TRBJ2-4, with D possibly being TRBD2 (6 bases). CDR3 size: 13 residues. Trimming stripped 3 bases from V and 0 bases from J, with 6 bases between. Per the germline V gene, CDR1 is SQVTM and CDR2 is ANQGSEA. The CDR3 DNA is TGCAGCGTTGAGCGGGGAGCCAAAAACATTCAGTACTTC. Translation: CSVERGAKNIQYF.

CDR3 sequence: CASKDSYGYTF. The CDR3 DNA is TGTGCCAGCAAGGACAGCTATGGCTACACCTTC. The chain recombines TRBV28 with TRBJ1-2; TRBD1 is a possible D gene (6 bases). CDR3 length equals 11 residues. Germline CDR1 is MDHEN and CDR2 is SYDVKM. Trimming stripped 7 bases from V and 4 bases from J, with 7 bases between.

V and J are TRBV6-2 or TRBV6-3 and TRBJ2-2; D uncertain. This CDR3 has 12 residues. Germline loops: CDR1 MNHEY, CDR2 SVGEGT. The V gene lost 6 bases and the J gene lost 6 bases, with 8 bases spanning the gap. The CDR3 DNA sequence: TGTGCCAGCAGCCCGGCGGCCGGGGAGCTGTTTTTT. This encodes CASSPAAGELFF.

This chain joins TRBV30 and TRBJ1-5; D not resolved. The CDR3 extends over 12 amino acids. V lost 0 bases and J lost 9, with 9 bases in between. CDR1 is GTSNPN, CDR2 SVGIG, per germline (reference sequence). The CDR3 is CAWSVRGRPQHF. The DNA of the CDR3 is TGTGCCTGGAGTGTACGGGGTAGGCCCCAGCATTTT.

J is TRBJ1-4 and V is TRBV7-2; TRBD1 matches at 9 bases. The CDR3 covers 15 residues. The V segment lost 5 bases and the J segment 8 bases; nucleotides outside the gene matches: 9. Germline V gene data show CDR1 as SGHTA and CDR2 as FQGNSA. CDR3 sequence reads: CASSPRQGEGEKLFF. Here the CDR3 DNA reads TGTGCCAGCAGCCCCCGACAGGGGGAGGGCGAAAAACTGTTTTTT.

Written as DNA, the CDR3 is TGTGCCAGTAGGCCGGGACAGGGCGGTGATGGGGGCTACACCTTC. It yields the protein CASRPGQGGDGGYTF. The chain has TRBV19 and TRBJ1-2, with 9 nucleotides matching TRBD1. Germline assignment: CDR1 LNHDA and CDR2 SQIVND (reference sequence). The CDR3 is 15 amino acids. The V gene end was trimmed by 6 bases and the J gene end by 8 bases; junction bases not matched to a gene: 13.

This chain uses TRBV27 with TRBJ2-5; D remains unclear. Germline V gives CDR1 MNHEY, CDR2 SMNVEV (reference sequence). V lost 2 bases and J lost 5, with 9 bases in between. The CDR3 spans 13 residues. CDR3 bases: TGTGCCAGCAGTTTAAGAGGTCTGGAGACCCAGTACTTC. Amino acid sequence: CASSLRGLETQYF.

The chain carries TRBV7-2 and TRBJ2-7; D is possibly TRBD2 (6 bases). Germline lookup yields CDR1 SGHTA and CDR2 FQGNSA. Trimming removed 4 bases at V and 6 bases at J, with 16 bases between. This CDR3 is built from 14 residues. The CDR3 region is CASSYSGDGGEQYV. The CDR3 DNA reads as TGTGCCAGCAGCTATTCTGGGGACGGGGGCGAGCAGTACGTC.

The chain couples TRBV25-1 to TRBJ1-1, with 10 bases that match TRBD1. The ends lost 3 bases at V and 1 base at J; junction bases unmatched: 2. Germline CDR1 MGHDK, CDR2 SYGVNS. The CDR3 is 15 residues long. The CDR3 is CASSERDRGNTEAFF. The CDR3 nucleotides read TGTGCCAGCAGTGAGAGGGACAGGGGGAACACTGAAGCTTTCTTT.

This sequence joins TRBV9 and TRBJ1-6; 9 nucleotides align to TRBD1. Trimming cost V 3 bases and J 10 bases; bases outside gene matches: 8. CDR3 length: 15 residues. The germline CDR1 and CDR2 sequences are SGDLS and YYNGEE. The CDR3 is CASSGTGGAVSPLHF. In DNA, the CDR3 is TGTGCCAGCAGCGGCACAGGGGGCGCGGTATCACCCCTCCACTTT.

The V gene is TRBV6-5, the J gene TRBJ1-4; D is possibly TRBD1 (6 bases). In germline, CDR1 is MNHEY, CDR2 SVGAGI. This CDR3 has 14 residues. The V gene lost 6 bases and the J gene lost 5 bases, with 13 bases spanning the gap. As DNA, the CDR3 is TGTGCCAGCAGCCGGGACACCAGAAATGAAAAACTGTTTTTT. Its translation: CASSRDTRNEKLFF.

This clone has only one observation. This chain uses TRBV7-9 with TRBJ1-5, with D maybe TRBD1 (5 bases). Germline values: CDR1 SEHNR, CDR2 FQNEAQ (reference sequence). This CDR3 contains 15 residues. Trimming left V 5 bases short and J 6 bases short, with 17 bases between. The CDR3 DNA follows: TGTGCCAGCAGCAGAGACGGGGGAGGGCCTCAGCCCCAGCATTTT. This sequence encodes CASSRDGGGPQPQHF.

V and J are TRBV2 and TRBJ2-7, with TRBD2 as a possible D gene (6 bases). This CDR3 is 15 amino acids long. Germline CDR1 SNHLY, CDR2 FYNNEI. Trimming took off 7 bases at V and 1 base at J, with 17 bases between the two ends. Here the CDR3 reads CASKTPGRGSYEQYF. CDR3 DNA: TGTGCCAGCAAGACACCGGGACGGGGGTCCTACGAGCAGTACTTC. Full variable domain (rest looked up from reference TRBV2 and TRBJ2-7): EPEVTQTPSHQVTQMGQEVILRCVPISNHLYFYWYRQILGQKVEFLVSFYNNEISEKSEIFDDQFSVERPDGSNFTLKIRSTKLEDSAMYFCASKTPGRGSYEQYFGPGTRLTVT.

This sequence joins TRBV6-1 and TRBJ1-5; D unresolved. V was pared by 3 bases and J by 2 bases, with 11 bases between. CDR1 MNHNS and CDR2 SASEGT come from the germline V gene. The CDR3 has 15 amino acids. CDR3 in DNA: TGTGCCAGCAGTGATCGGGGAGGAGGCAATCAGCCCCAGCATTTT. It specifies CASSDRGGGNQPQHF.

The J gene is TRBJ1-5, the V gene TRBV28, with 10 bases aligning to TRBD1. This CDR3 is built from 18 residues. V lost 2 bases, J lost 1 base, and 8 bases stayed unmatched. Germline V gives CDR1 MDHEN, CDR2 SYDVKM. CDR3 loop: CASSLPRQGARSNQPQHF. The CDR3 nucleotides read TGTGCCAGCAGTTTACCCAGACAGGGGGCAAGGAGCAATCAGCCCCAGCATTTT.